This T cell receptor beta chain was found in a study of early T cells in non-severe SARS-CoV-2 infection. Separate cDNA molecules each had unique molecular identifiers attached to them. TCRdb ran MiXCR on the 5' RACE reads and lists one entry per CDR3 protein. The profile shows more than 45,000 distinct CDR3 sequences, roughly 12% of them singletons. This clonotype occurred a few times. Germline assignment: CDR1 SGHAT and CDR2 FQNNGV. V shed 0 bases and J shed 4 bases, with 7 bases lying between them. The CDR3 spans 14 residues. This clonotype was sampled from an adult who was a healthcare worker with PCR-confirmed SARS-CoV-2 infection or an uninfected control (not recorded which). The chain recombines TRBV11-2 with TRBJ2-1; D call uncertain. What was sequenced was whole blood. The CDR3 spells CASSLDMGYNEQFF. CDR3 DNA sequence: TGTGCCAGCAGCTTAGATATGGGGTACAATGAGCAGTTCTTC.